Below, 15 T cell receptor beta chains from the same sample are listed, as sequenced in a study of blood T cell repertoires in COVID-19. TCRdb's copy holds only in-frame clones and misses some; the assay was immunoSEQ multiplex PCR. The sample has fewer than 350,000 clones, more than 75% seen once; the top ten hold 2.3%. The sequencing input was PBMCs or T cells enriched from blood (not recorded which). Receptors were obtained from a woman between 40 and 55 years old with acute COVID-19.

The V gene is TRBV6-5, the J gene TRBJ1-2, with D hard to call. Trimming cost V 8 bases and J 7 bases, with 17 bases left between them. The CDR3 runs 13 residues. Germline CDR1 and CDR2: MNHEY and SVGAGI. CDR3 sequence (DNA): TGTGCCAGCCGACTAGAGGGCCTCGGTGGCTACACCTTC. It specifies CASRLEGLGGYTF.

The V call is TRBV7-3, the J call TRBJ2-5; D is perhaps TRBD1 (6 bases). The germline CDR1 and CDR2 sequences are SGHTA and FQGTGA. With 5 bases removed from V and 4 bases from J, the gap between germline ends came to 14 bases. The CDR3 runs 14 residues. Here the CDR3 reads CASSPQGPLETQYF. Written as DNA, the CDR3 is TGTGCCAGCAGCCCACAGGGTCCCCTAGAGACCCAGTACTTC.

This chain links TRBV3-1 (or the pseudogene TRBV3-2) with TRBJ2-7, with D maybe TRBD1 (5 bases). V lost 4 bases, J lost 3 bases, and 16 bases lay in between. CDR1 and CDR2 from the germline V gene are LGHDT and YNNKEL (reference sequence). The CDR3 totals 15 residues. The DNA of the CDR3 is TGTGCCAGCAGCCGCGGCGCTCTGACAGACTACGAGCAGTACTTC. Residues: CASSRGALTDYEQYF.

This chain uses TRBV7-2 with TRBJ1-1; D gene unclear. V gave up 5 bases and J gave up 8 bases, with 21 bases separating them. This CDR3 contains 15 residues. Germline V gene data show CDR1 as SGHTA and CDR2 as FQGNSA. The CDR3 protein is CASSPQRFSNLEAFF. The CDR3 nucleotides read TGTGCCAGCAGCCCACAAAGATTTTCCAATTTGGAAGCTTTCTTT.

The V call is TRBV4-3, the J call TRBJ2-1, with TRBD2 identical over 11 bases. CDR3 length: 16 residues. Germline V gene sequence: CDR1 LGHNA, CDR2 YSLEER. V trimming: 1 base; J trimming: 8 bases; junction bases outside the gene matches: 7. Here the CDR3 reads CASSQVGTSGSHEQFF. CDR3 sequence (DNA): TGCGCCAGCAGCCAAGTAGGAACTAGCGGGAGTCATGAGCAGTTCTTC.

The chain links TRBV12-5 to TRBJ2-5; D might be TRBD2 (6 bases). The CDR3 runs to 15 residues. CDR1 and CDR2 from the germline V gene are LGHNT and FRNRAP. V was cut by 6 bases and J by 5 bases, with 19 bases left in between. The DNA for the CDR3 is TGTGCTAGTGGCGCCGGTTTAGCGGAAGGGGAGACCCAGTACTTC. As protein: CASGAGLAEGETQYF.

This rearrangement joins TRBV7-2 to TRBJ2-1; TRBD2 aligns across 14 bases. V was pared by 3 bases and J by 12 bases, with 7 bases of the junction left unmatched. The germline CDR1 and CDR2 sequences are SGHTA and FQGNSA. This CDR3 is 15 amino acids long. The CDR3 region is CASSLGLAGAIPQFF. Here the CDR3 DNA reads TGTGCCAGCAGCTTGGGACTAGCGGGAGCGATTCCGCAGTTCTTC.

The chain carries TRBV2 and TRBJ2-7; 7 bases are shared with TRBD2. CDR3 length: 14 residues. The germline CDR1 and CDR2 sequences are SNHLY and FYNNEI. J was trimmed by 1 base and V by 3 bases; bases with no gene match: 3. The CDR3 spells CASSEASGSYEQYF. CDR3 nucleotides: TGTGCCAGCAGTGAGGCTAGCGGTTCCTACGAGCAGTACTTC.

This chain uses TRBV28 with TRBJ2-1; no clear D gene. Germline V lookup: CDR1 MDHEN, CDR2 SYDVKM. CDR3 length: 15 amino acids. V shed 7 bases and J shed 6 bases, with 19 bases lying between them. The CDR3 protein is CASTPSLGDSNEQFF. The CDR3 nucleotides are TGTGCCAGCACCCCAAGCCTAGGAGATAGCAATGAGCAGTTCTTC. Complete variable domain (other parts from reference TRBV28 and TRBJ2-1): DVKVTQSSRYLVKRTGEKVFLECVQDMDHENMFWYRQDPGLGLRLIYFSYDVKMKEKGDIPEGYSVSREKKERFSLILESASTNQTSMYLCASTPSLGDSNEQFFGPGTRLTVL.

The V and J genes are TRBV9 and TRBJ2-2, with D perhaps matching TRBD2 (6 bases). V lost 3 bases to trimming and J lost 2 bases, with 20 bases between them. There are 18 residues in the CDR3. CDR1 and CDR2 from the germline V gene are SGDLS and YYNGEE. CDR3 sequence reads: CASSGWRAGNRNTGELFF. As DNA, the CDR3 is TGTGCCAGCAGCGGGTGGAGGGCGGGGAACCGAAACACCGGGGAGCTGTTTTTT.

The gene calls are TRBV20-1 and TRBJ2-1; D is unclear. The CDR3 contains 11 residues. Trimming stripped 5 bases from V and 11 bases from J, with 13 bases between. In germline, CDR1 is DFQATT, CDR2 SNEGSKA (reference sequence). The CDR3 DNA reads as TGCAGTGCTGTATCCCAGGTGAAGCAGTTCTTC. This codes for CSAVSQVKQFF.

As to this clone: Other DNA sequences in this sample translate to the same CDR3. The rearrangement links TRBV7-9 to TRBJ1-2; no definite D call. The CDR3 length is 12 residues. The germline V gene has CDR1 SEHNR and CDR2 FQNEAQ (reference sequence). V was pared by 5 bases and J by 4 bases, with 8 bases between. CDR3 DNA: TGTGCCAGCAGCCTCACGGGCTATGGCTACACCTTC. Translating gives CASSLTGYGYTF. Variable domain in full (rest from reference TRBV7-9 and TRBJ1-2): DTGVSQNPRHKITKRGQNVTFRCDPISEHNRLYWYRQTLGQGPEFLTYFQNEAQLEKSRLLSDRFSAERPKGSFSTLEIQRTEQGDSAMYLCASSLTGYGYTFGSGTRLTVV.

This clone came up once. The J gene is TRBJ2-3, the V gene TRBV5-1; 10 nucleotides align to TRBD1. Germline lookup yields CDR1 SGHRS and CDR2 YFSETQ. CDR3 size: 16 residues. Unmatched junction bases numbered 9, after V lost 4 bases and J lost 4 bases. The CDR3 DNA follows: TGCGCCAGCAGCACCGTCCCGGACAGGGGGGCAGATACGCAGTATTTT. Its protein product is CASSTVPDRGADTQYF.

CDR3: CSVGTPNTEAFF. The CDR3 DNA is TGCAGCGTTGGGACTCCTAACACTGAAGCTTTCTTT. The V call is TRBV29-1, the J call TRBJ1-1; unclear D gene. The CDR3 consists of 12 residues. CDR1 SQVTM and CDR2 ANQGSEA come from the germline V gene. V lost 4 bases, J lost 2 bases, and 8 bases lay in between.

The chain joins TRBV20-1 to TRBJ1-2; 8 bases are shared with TRBD1. The length of the CDR3 is 12 residues. Germline lookup yields CDR1 DFQATT and CDR2 SNEGSKA (reference sequence). After removal of 3 bases from V and 8 bases from J, the junction contained 5 bases not matched to a gene. The CDR3 DNA reads as TGCAGTGCTAGTCTCAGGGGGCAAGGCTACACCTTC. This sequence encodes CSASLRGQGYTF.